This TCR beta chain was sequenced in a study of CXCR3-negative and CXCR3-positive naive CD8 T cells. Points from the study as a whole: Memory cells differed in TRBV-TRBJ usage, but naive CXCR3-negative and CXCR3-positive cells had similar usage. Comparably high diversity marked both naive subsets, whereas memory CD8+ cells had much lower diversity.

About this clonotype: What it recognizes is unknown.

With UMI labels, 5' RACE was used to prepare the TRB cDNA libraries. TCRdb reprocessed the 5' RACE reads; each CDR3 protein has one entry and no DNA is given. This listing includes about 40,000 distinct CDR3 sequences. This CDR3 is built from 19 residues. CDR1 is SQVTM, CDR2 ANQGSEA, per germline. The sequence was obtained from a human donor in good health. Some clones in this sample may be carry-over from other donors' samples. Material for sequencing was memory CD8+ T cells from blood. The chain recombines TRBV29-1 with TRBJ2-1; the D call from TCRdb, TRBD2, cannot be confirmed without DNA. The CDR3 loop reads CSVLGQVELAGPSYNEQFF.